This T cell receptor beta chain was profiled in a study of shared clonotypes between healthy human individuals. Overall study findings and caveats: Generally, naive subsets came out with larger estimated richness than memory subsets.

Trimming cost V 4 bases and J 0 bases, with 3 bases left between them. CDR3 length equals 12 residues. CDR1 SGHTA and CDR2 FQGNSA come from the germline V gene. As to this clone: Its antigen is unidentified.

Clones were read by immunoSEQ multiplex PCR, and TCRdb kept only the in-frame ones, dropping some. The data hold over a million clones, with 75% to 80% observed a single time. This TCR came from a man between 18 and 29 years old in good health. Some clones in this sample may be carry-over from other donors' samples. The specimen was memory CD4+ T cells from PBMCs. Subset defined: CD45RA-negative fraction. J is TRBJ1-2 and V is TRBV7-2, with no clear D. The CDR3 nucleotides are TGTGCCAGCAGCTCAACTAACTATGGCTACACCTTC. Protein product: CASSSTNYGYTF.